The 23 T cell receptor beta chains below come from one sample, sequenced in a study of somatic mutations in cytotoxic T cells in rheumatoid arthritis. Clones were read by immunoSEQ multiplex PCR, and TCRdb kept only the in-frame ones, dropping some. The sample consists of more than 15,000 clones, less than 90% of them appearing once. The sequencing input was CD8+ T cells sorted from blood. Receptors originate from an adult with rheumatoid arthritis.

This chain connects TRBV19 to TRBJ1-2; D ambiguous. Trimming pared 0 bases from V and 7 bases from J, leaving 3 bases between. The CDR3 contains 11 residues. Germline V lookup: CDR1 LNHDA, CDR2 SQIVND (reference sequence). CDR3 in amino acids: CASSIDGGYTF. The CDR3, as DNA: TGTGCCAGTAGTATAGATGGTGGCTACACCTTC.

This chain links TRBV6-4 with TRBJ2-2; D tentatively fits TRBD1 or TRBD2 (6 bases each). Germline V gives CDR1 MRHNA, CDR2 SNTAGT. V lost 3 bases to trimming and J lost 3 bases, with 14 bases between them. The CDR3 contains 16 residues. The CDR3 spells CASSDTKGGHTGELFF. In DNA, the CDR3 is TGTGCCAGCAGTGATACGAAGGGGGGTCACACCGGGGAGCTGTTTTTT.

This clone was seen a few times. V gene TRBV7-6 combines with J gene TRBJ1-5, with D hard to call. Trimming removed 5 bases at V and 3 bases at J, with 11 bases between. The CDR3 runs 14 residues. Germline V gene lookup returns CDR1 SGHVS and CDR2 FNYEAQ. CDR3 sequence (DNA): TGTGCCAGCAGCCGCGGGCAGACCAATCAGCCCCAGCATTTT. Translating it yields CASSRGQTNQPQHF.

The genes are TRBV27 and TRBJ2-1; D is perhaps TRBD2 (5 bases). The germline V gene has CDR1 MNHEY and CDR2 SMNVEV (reference sequence). This CDR3 is 15 amino acids long. Trimming pared 6 bases from V and 1 base from J, leaving 13 bases between. The CDR3 is CASSRDGVSYNEQFF. In DNA form, the CDR3 reads TGTGCCAGCAGCCGGGATGGCGTATCCTACAATGAGCAGTTCTTC.

The V call is TRBV6-5, the J call TRBJ2-1, with D possibly called TRBD1 or TRBD2 (6 bases each). This CDR3 spans 15 amino acids. CDR1 is MNHEY, CDR2 SVGAGI, per germline. The V end lost 0 bases, the J end lost 8 bases, and 14 bases lay between the germline ends. For the CDR3, the DNA is TGTGCCAGCAGTTACTCTAGGGGGGATGGGGATGAGCAGTTCTTC. Its protein is CASSYSRGDGDEQFF.

The V gene is TRBV4-1, the J gene TRBJ2-3; D is uncertain. Germline V CDR1 and CDR2: MGHRA, YSYEKL. V was clipped by 0 bases and J by 8 bases, with 6 bases between them. The CDR3 runs 12 residues. The CDR3 loop reads CASSQDGPTQYF. CDR3 sequence (DNA): TGCGCCAGCAGCCAAGACGGACCTACGCAGTATTTT.

The chain employs TRBV19 and TRBJ2-2; 8 nucleotides agree with TRBD2. Germline CDR1 LNHDA, CDR2 SQIVND (reference sequence). V was pared by 0 bases and J by 3 bases, with 9 bases of the junction left unmatched. The CDR3 spans 18 residues. CDR3 amino acids: CASSIEFYDSGDTGELFF. The CDR3 bases are TGTGCCAGTAGTATAGAGTTTTATGATAGCGGGGACACCGGGGAGCTGTTTTTT.

This clone has just one count. The chain is built from TRBV9 and TRBJ2-7, with D possibly being TRBD1 or TRBD2 (6 bases each). Per the germline V gene, CDR1 is SGDLS and CDR2 is YYNGEE. CDR3 length equals 15 residues. The V gene lost 4 bases and the J gene lost 2 bases, with 16 bases spanning the gap. The CDR3 is CASSPGGGQPYEQYF. The DNA for the CDR3 is TGTGCCAGCAGCCCCGGTGGGGGGCAGCCCTACGAGCAGTACTTC.

The chain is built from TRBV10-2 and TRBJ2-2, with 8 bases matching TRBD1. There are 14 residues in the CDR3. CDR1 is WSHSY, CDR2 SAAADI, per germline. After removal of 6 bases from V and 5 bases from J, the junction contained 5 bases not matched to a gene. The CDR3 loop reads CASRPRDRTGELFF. The CDR3 DNA sequence: TGCGCCAGCAGGCCCAGGGACAGGACCGGGGAGCTGTTTTTT.

This rearrangement joins TRBV2 to TRBJ1-1; D is ambiguous. V dropped 4 bases and J dropped 0 bases, with 18 bases sitting between them. In germline, CDR1 is SNHLY, CDR2 FYNNEI. CDR3 size: 17 residues. CDR3 in amino acids: CASSGSVGSVVNTEAFF. CDR3 DNA sequence: TGTGCCAGCAGTGGATCCGTCGGGTCGGTCGTGAACACTGAAGCTTTCTTT.

The chain is built from TRBV7-8 and TRBJ2-1; 7 bases line up with TRBD1. The germline gives CDR1 SGHVS, CDR2 FQNEAQ. J was trimmed by 2 bases and V by 5 bases; bases with no gene match: 12. This CDR3 has 17 amino acids. CDR3 in amino acids: CASSPWGSRGPYNEQFF. The CDR3 region has the DNA TGTGCCAGCAGCCCATGGGGATCTAGGGGGCCCTACAATGAGCAGTTCTTC.

The V call is TRBV7-9, the J call TRBJ2-5; possibly TRBD1 for D (6 bases). Trimming took 4 bases from V and 5 from J, leaving 14 bases between them. The CDR3 totals 14 residues. CDR1 and CDR2 from the germline V gene are SEHNR and FQNEAQ (reference sequence). CDR3 residues: CASSSGTTVETQYF. CDR3 in DNA: TGTGCCAGCAGCTCCGGGACAACTGTGGAGACCCAGTACTTC.

The CDR3: CASSPDVEKLFF. CDR3 nucleotide sequence: TGTGCCAGCAGCCCCGACGTGGAAAAACTGTTTTTT. The rearrangement links TRBV9 to TRBJ1-4; D unclear. The V gene lost 4 bases and the J gene lost 8 bases, with 9 bases spanning the gap. The CDR3 loop spans 12 amino acids. Germline V lookup: CDR1 SGDLS, CDR2 YYNGEE.

This clone was recorded once. The chain has TRBV7-9 and TRBJ1-3; 8 bases match TRBD1. Losses at the gene ends were 1 base for V and 0 bases for J; bases not matched to a gene: 5. Germline V gene lookup returns CDR1 SEHNR and CDR2 FQNEAQ (reference sequence). The CDR3 totals 17 residues. The CDR3 DNA is TGTGCCAGCAGCTTAGTCAGGGGGCGAGCCTCTGGAAACACCATATATTTT. Protein sequence: CASSLVRGRASGNTIYF.

V gene TRBV5-6 combines with J gene TRBJ2-2; D remains ambiguous. The CDR3 is made up of 12 amino acids. Trimming took 1 base from V and 3 from J, leaving 1 base between them. CDR1 is SGHDT, CDR2 YYEEEE, per germline. Here the CDR3 DNA reads TGTGCCAGCAGCTTGTACACCGGGGAGCTGTTTTTT. Encoded protein: CASSLYTGELFF.

V gene TRBV27 combines with J gene TRBJ1-6; D possibly corresponds to TRBD1 (6 bases). CDR1 is MNHEY, CDR2 SMNVEV, per germline (reference sequence). Trimming pared 8 bases from V and 6 bases from J, leaving 17 bases between. This CDR3 is built from 15 residues. The CDR3 reads CASASVGGFNSPLHF. The CDR3 DNA reads as TGTGCCAGCGCGTCGGTAGGGGGATTTAATTCACCCCTCCACTTT.

This rearrangement joins TRBV7-6 to TRBJ2-3; maybe TRBD2 (6 bases). The CDR3 totals 13 residues. CDR1 is SGHVS and CDR2 is FNYEAQ in the germline V gene. The ends were cut back, 4 bases at V and 1 base at J, with 6 bases in the middle. The CDR3 protein is CASSWGGTDTQYF. The CDR3 region has the DNA TGTGCCAGCAGCTGGGGGGGCACAGATACGCAGTATTTT.

This rearrangement joins TRBV6-5 to TRBJ2-2, with 8 bases aligning to TRBD1. V shed 2 bases, J shed 7 bases, and the junction held 3 bases outside the gene matches. Per germline, CDR1 MNHEY and CDR2 SVGAGI. CDR3 size: 14 residues. CDR3 protein: CASSYQGAGGELFF. CDR3 DNA: TGTGCCAGCAGTTACCAGGGGGCAGGCGGGGAGCTGTTTTTT.

This clone appeared a few times. V usage is TRBV7-9 and J usage is TRBJ2-2; 7 nucleotides line up with TRBD1. V was clipped by 5 bases and J by 2 bases; unmatched bases: 5. Germline CDR1 reads SEHNR; CDR2 reads FQNEAQ (reference sequence). This CDR3 comprises 15 residues. This CDR3 reads CASSPRDRNTGELFF. CDR3 nucleotide sequence: TGTGCCAGCAGCCCCAGGGACAGAAACACCGGGGAGCTGTTTTTT.

This chain uses TRBV5-1 with TRBJ2-7; D remains ambiguous. Deletions cut 4 bases from V and 3 bases from J, with 11 bases between. Germline V gene data show CDR1 as SGHRS and CDR2 as YFSETQ. This CDR3 comprises 13 residues. The CDR3, as DNA: TGCGCCAGCAGCCCCGAGTCCCGCTACGAGCAGTACTTC. Translation: CASSPESRYEQYF. The entire variable domain, with the rest obtained from reference TRBV5-1 and TRBJ2-7, is as follows: KAGVTQTPRYLIKTRGQQVTLSCSPISGHRSVSWYQQTPGQGLQFLFEYFSETQRNKGNFPGRFSGRQFSNSRSEMNVSTLELGDSALYLCASSPESRYEQYFGPGTRLTVT.

V is TRBV11-2 and J is TRBJ2-1, with D possibly being TRBD2 (7 bases). The V gene's germline CDR1 is SGHAT and CDR2 FQNNGV. V lost 1 base to trimming and J lost 6 bases, with 22 bases between them. The CDR3 extends over 18 amino acids. The CDR3 loop reads CASSLAPPRSGDINEQFF. The CDR3 nucleotides read TGTGCCAGCAGCTTAGCCCCCCCTAGGAGCGGGGACATCAATGAGCAGTTCTTC.

The chain couples TRBV9 to TRBJ2-7, with D hard to call. V gave up 3 bases and J gave up 2 bases, with 3 bases separating them. CDR3 size: 11 residues. Germline-derived CDR1 and CDR2 are SGDLS and YYNGEE. The CDR3 bases are TGTGCCAGCAGCGGTGCCTACGAGCAGTACTTC. Translation: CASSGAYEQYF.

Points on this clone: Other DNA sequences of this sample code for an identical CDR3. This sequence joins TRBV7-3 and TRBJ2-5, with 8 bases that match TRBD2. CDR1 SGHTA and CDR2 FQGTGA come from the germline V gene. With 2 bases clipped from V and 4 bases from J, the junction kept 9 bases outside the gene matches. The CDR3 totals 16 residues. In nucleotides, the CDR3 is TGTGCCAGCAGCTTAGCCAGCGGGGGTGTTGGAGAGACCCAGTACTTC. Protein: CASSLASGGVGETQYF.